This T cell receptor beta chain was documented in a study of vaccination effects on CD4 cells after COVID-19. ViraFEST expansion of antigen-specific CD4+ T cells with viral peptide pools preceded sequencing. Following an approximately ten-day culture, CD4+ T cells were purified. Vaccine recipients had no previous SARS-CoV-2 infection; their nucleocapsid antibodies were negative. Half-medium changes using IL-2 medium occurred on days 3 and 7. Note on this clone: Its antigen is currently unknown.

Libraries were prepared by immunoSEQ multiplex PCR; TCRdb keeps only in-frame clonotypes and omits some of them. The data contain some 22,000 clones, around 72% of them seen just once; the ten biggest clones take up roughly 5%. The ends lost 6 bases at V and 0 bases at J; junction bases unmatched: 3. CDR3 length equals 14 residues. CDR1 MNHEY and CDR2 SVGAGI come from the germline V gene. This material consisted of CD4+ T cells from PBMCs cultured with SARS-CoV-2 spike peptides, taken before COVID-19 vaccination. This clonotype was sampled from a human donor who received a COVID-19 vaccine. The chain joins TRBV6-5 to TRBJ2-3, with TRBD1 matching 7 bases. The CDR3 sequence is CASRATGSTDTQYF. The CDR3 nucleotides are TGTGCCAGCAGGGCGACAGGGAGCACAGATACGCAGTATTTT.